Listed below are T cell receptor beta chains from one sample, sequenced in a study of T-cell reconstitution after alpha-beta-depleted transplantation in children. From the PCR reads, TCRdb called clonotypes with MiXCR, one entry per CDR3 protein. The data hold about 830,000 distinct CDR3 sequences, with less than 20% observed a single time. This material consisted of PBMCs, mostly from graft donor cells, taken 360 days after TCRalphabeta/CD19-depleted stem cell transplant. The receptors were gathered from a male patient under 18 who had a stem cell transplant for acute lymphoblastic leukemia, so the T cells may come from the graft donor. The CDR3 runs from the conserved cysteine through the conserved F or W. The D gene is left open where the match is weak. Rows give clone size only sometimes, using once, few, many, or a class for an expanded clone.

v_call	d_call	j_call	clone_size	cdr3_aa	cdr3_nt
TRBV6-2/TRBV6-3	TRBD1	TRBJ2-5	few	CASSYNRGKETQYF	TGTGCCAGCAGTTACAACAGGGGGAAAGAGACCCAGTACTTC
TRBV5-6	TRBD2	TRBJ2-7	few	CASSRLAALYEQYF	TGTGCCAGCAGCCGACTAGCGGCCTTGTACGAGCAGTACTTC
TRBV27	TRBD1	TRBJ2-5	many	CASSIQGALQETQYF	TGTGCCAGCTCCATACAGGGGGCCCTACAAGAGACCCAGTACTTC
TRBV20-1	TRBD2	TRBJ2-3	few	CSAMARTSGYTDTQYF	TGCAGTGCTATGGCCCGTACTAGCGGCTACACAGATACGCAGTATTTT
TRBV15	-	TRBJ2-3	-	CATSRDGAGSGDTQYF	TGTGCCACCAGCAGAGATGGGGCGGGAAGTGGAGATACGCAGTATTTT
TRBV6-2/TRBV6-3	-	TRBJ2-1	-	CASSYWENEQFF	TGTGCCAGCAGTTACTGGGAAAATGAGCAGTTCTTC
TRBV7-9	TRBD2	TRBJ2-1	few	CASSLAAGGPHNEQFF	TGTGCCAGCAGCTTGGCAGCGGGAGGGCCCCACAATGAGCAGTTCTTC
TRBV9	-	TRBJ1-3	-	CASSDGTLSGNTIYF	TGTGCCAGCAGCGACGGGACACTCTCTGGAAACACCATATATTTT
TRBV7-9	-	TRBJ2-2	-	CASRAGQGFAGELFF	TGTGCCAGCAGGGCTGGGCAGGGTTTCGCCGGGGAGCTGTTTTTT
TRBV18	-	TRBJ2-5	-	CASSPSTKETQYF	TGTGCCAGCTCACCTTCAACCAAAGAGACCCAGTACTTC
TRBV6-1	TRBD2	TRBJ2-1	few	CASTKTSGRYNEQFF	TGTGCCAGCACTAAGACTAGCGGGAGATACAATGAGCAGTTCTTC
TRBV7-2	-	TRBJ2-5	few	CASSLGGGSSQYF	TGTGCCAGCAGCTTAGGAGGAGGGAGTTCCCAGTACTTC
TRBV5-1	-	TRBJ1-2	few	CASSLAGFPNYGYTF	TGCGCCAGCAGCTTGGCGGGGTTTCCTAACTATGGCTACACCTTC
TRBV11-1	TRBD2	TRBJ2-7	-	CASSLDLAGAHGQYF	TGTGCCAGCAGCTTAGACCTAGCGGGCGCCCACGGGCAGTACTTC
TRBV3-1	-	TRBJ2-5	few	CASSQAHRQETQYF	TGTGCCAGCAGCCAAGCGCACAGACAAGAGACCCAGTACTTC
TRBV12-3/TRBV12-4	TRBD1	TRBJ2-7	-	CASSRDRFDEQYF	TGTGCCAGCAGTCGGGACAGGTTCGACGAGCAGTACTTC
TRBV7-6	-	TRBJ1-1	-	CASSFSGDGRLNTEAFF	TGTGCCAGCAGCTTTTCGGGGGACGGCAGGTTGAACACTGAAGCTTTCTTT
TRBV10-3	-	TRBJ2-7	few	CAGRDDMAYEQYF	TGTGCCGGCCGAGACGATATGGCCTACGAGCAGTACTTC
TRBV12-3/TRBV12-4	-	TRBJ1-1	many	CASKVGMNTEAFF	TGTGCCAGCAAAGTCGGCATGAACACTGAAGCTTTCTTT
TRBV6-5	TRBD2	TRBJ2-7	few	CASSYWAGGAPYEQYF	TGTGCCAGCAGTTACTGGGCGGGGGGGGCCCCCTACGAGCAGTACTTC
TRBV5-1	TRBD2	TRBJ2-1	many	CASSPRLAGTNNEQFF	TGCGCCAGCAGCCCTAGACTAGCGGGAACTAACAATGAGCAGTTCTTC
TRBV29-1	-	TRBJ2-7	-	CSVESGAYEQYF	TGCAGCGTTGAATCGGGTGCCTACGAGCAGTACTTC
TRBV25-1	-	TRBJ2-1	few	CASPFRRAVHNEQFF	TGTGCCAGCCCCTTCCGCAGGGCTGTTCACAATGAGCAGTTCTTC
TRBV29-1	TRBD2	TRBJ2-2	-	CSVEGSSGSVPGELFF	TGCAGCGTTGAAGGTTCTAGCGGGAGTGTACCCGGGGAGCTGTTTTTT
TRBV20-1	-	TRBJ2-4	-	CSALQKLSGNIQYF	TGCAGTGCGCTCCAGAAACTCAGCGGGAACATTCAGTACTTC
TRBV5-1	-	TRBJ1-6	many	CASSPRGYSYNSPLHF	TGCGCCAGCAGCCCTAGGGGATACTCCTATAATTCACCCCTCCACTTT
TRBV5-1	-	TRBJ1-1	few	CASSLDTMNTEAFF	TGCGCCAGCAGCCTGGACACCATGAACACTGAAGCTTTCTTT
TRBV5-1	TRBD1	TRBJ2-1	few	CASSPVPGQGTGAYNEQFF	TGCGCCAGCAGCCCTGTCCCGGGACAGGGTACGGGGGCCTACAATGAGCAGTTCTTC
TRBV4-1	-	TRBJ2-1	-	CASSQEVLRKQFF	TGCGCCAGCAGCCAAGAGGTGTTAAGAAAGCAGTTCTTC
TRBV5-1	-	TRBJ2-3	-	CASSLEQLGGGDTQYF	TGCGCCAGCAGCTTGGAACAGCTCGGGGGTGGGGATACGCAGTATTTT
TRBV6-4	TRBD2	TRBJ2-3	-	CASSLTSGAGIADTQYF	TGTGCCAGCAGTCTTACTAGCGGAGCGGGTATCGCAGATACGCAGTATTTT
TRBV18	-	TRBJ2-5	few	CASSPRAGPGETQYF	TGTGCCAGCTCACCACGGGCAGGGCCAGGAGAGACCCAGTACTTC